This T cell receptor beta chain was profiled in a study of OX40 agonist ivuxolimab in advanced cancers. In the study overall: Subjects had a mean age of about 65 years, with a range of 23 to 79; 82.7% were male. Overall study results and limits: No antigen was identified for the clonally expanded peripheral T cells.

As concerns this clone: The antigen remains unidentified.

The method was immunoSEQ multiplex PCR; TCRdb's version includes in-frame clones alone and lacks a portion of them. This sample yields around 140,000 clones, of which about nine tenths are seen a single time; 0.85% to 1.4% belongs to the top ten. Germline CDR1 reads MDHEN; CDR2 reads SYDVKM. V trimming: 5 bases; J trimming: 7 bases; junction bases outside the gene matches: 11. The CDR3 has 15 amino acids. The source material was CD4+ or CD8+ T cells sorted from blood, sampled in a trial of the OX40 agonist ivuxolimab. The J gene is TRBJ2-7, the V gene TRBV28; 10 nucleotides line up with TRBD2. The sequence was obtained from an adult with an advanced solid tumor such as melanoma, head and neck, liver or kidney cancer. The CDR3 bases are TGTGCCAGCAGTCCGGGGGTAGCGGGAGGTAGGGAGCAGTACTTC. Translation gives CASSPGVAGGREQYF.